This TCR beta chain was captured by sequencing in a study of T cells in Graves' hyperthyroidism and ophthalmopathy. Across the study: Peripheral blood was collected at initial diagnosis, before any treatment.

Amplified TCR beta CDR3 regions derived from RNA transcripts. The HTBI primer set served for first-round RT-PCR of the TCR CDR3. MiXCR, applied by TCRdb to the multiplex PCR reads, yields one record per CDR3 protein. This sample has roughly 400,000 distinct CDR3 sequences; over 11% occur once, and the top ten carry 25% to 30%. This clonotype was seen ten or more times. Its antigen is undetermined. Clinical symptoms, serum thyroxine and TRAb, thyroid ultrasound and orbital computed tomography were used for the diagnoses. General observations from the study: Expanded thyroid clonotypes (above 0.001) were mostly also found in blood. Through a model of 13 V-J features, ophthalmopathy was separated from stable hyperthyroidism.

This sequence originates from a man aged 45 to 65 with Graves' ophthalmopathy. What was sequenced was blood.

The CDR3 sequence: CASSLGQGSYNEQFF. The CDR3, as DNA: TGTGCCAGCAGCCTTGGACAGGGGTCCTACAATGAGCAGTTCTTC. The chain couples TRBV5-8 to TRBJ2-1; 9 nucleotides line up with TRBD1. Germline CDR1 reads SGHTS; CDR2 reads YDEGEE. V lost 4 bases and J lost 1; bases outside the gene matches: 3. The CDR3 is 15 amino acids.